What follows is one TCR beta chain and its context. The specificity of this receptor is unknown. One base away there is no much larger clone; base qualities are not given. The same CDR3 is also encoded by other DNA sequences in this sample. CDR1 SGHNT and CDR2 YYREEE are derived from the germline V gene (reference sequence). Measured from the cysteine to the phenylalanine, the CDR3 is 12 residues long. Kept here is only the CDR3 DNA, which spans 36 bases and is read in frame from base 1. The junction shows trimming of 4 bases on V and 2 bases on J, plus 6 bases between the germline ends. At one collaborating source in Seattle, patients were enrolled during active infection and were followed longitudinally through the course of disease. Collaborating institutions collected whole blood in K2EDTA tubes following their own protocols. Collaborator samples were shipped for TCRbeta analysis as frozen whole blood, isolated PBMCs, or DNA extracted from either sample type.

The record originates from a study of blood T cell repertoires in COVID-19 (TCRdb year 2020). For the study in its entirety: Samples covering the acute and convalescent phases of COVID-19 were provided by collaborators in the United States, Italy and Spain. Samples came from the ongoing ImmuneRACE study (first 160 participants) plus 1,254 subjects from 6 global collaborators. The material from the prospective study consisted of cDNA or gDNA derived from T cells, B-cell-depleted T cells, or PBMCs. Where available, HLA class I and class II types were taken from metadata supplied by the sample provider and were not determined by assay-based typing. The repertoires were made available in a free public database intended to serve as a resource for research on the immune response to SARS-CoV-2. Sample metadata almost always included a de-identified subject ID, COVID-19 status, age in years and sex. Subjects who had been exposed to COVID-19, were actively infected with it, or had recovered from it provided the deeply sampled blood TCRbeta repertoires that made up the dataset.

Overall study results and their limits: How much clinical and demographic metadata was included differed by source and by participant, and the metadata was provided uncurated.

The immunoSEQ Assay, a bias-controlled multiplex PCR, was used to amplify TCRbeta CDR3 regions from genomic DNA. Concerning the study's data processing: Nucleated cell counts per sample were estimated from amplification of reference gene primers within the assay. Sequence reads were collapsed and filtered to measure the absolute abundance of every unique TCRbeta CDR3 rearrangement. For each sample, productive Simpson clonality was calculated as the square root of Simpson's diversity index across productive rearrangements. As stored in TCRdb, this immuneACCESS dataset retains in-frame rearrangements with V and J assigned. A fraction of the clones does not appear; measured against another copy, unresolved V genes explain less than half of the discrepancy, and the remainder lacks a known reason. That table gives V, J and clone size, and the DNA gave D and trimming. This sample gives over 70,000 clones in total; about 83% of them show up just once. Approximately 6.3% of the sample is held by the ten biggest clonotypes.

The sequencing sample was made of peripheral blood. The source of this sequence is a man between 65 and 85 years old with COVID-19, enrolled during active disease. This receptor chain uses TRBV5-4 and TRBJ1-1, with no confident D gene call. CDR3 sequence: CASSLRNTEAFF. The DNA reads as follows: TGTGCCAGCAGCCTCAGAAACACTGAAGCTTTCTTT. The full variable domain, with segments outside the CDR3 supplied by the reference TRBV5-4 and TRBJ1-1 proteins, appears as ETGVTQSPTHLIKTRGQQVTLRCSSQSGHNTVSWYQQALGQGPQFIFQYYREEENGRGNFPPRFSGLQFPNYSSELNVNALELDDSALYLCASSLRNTEAFFGQGTRLTVV.